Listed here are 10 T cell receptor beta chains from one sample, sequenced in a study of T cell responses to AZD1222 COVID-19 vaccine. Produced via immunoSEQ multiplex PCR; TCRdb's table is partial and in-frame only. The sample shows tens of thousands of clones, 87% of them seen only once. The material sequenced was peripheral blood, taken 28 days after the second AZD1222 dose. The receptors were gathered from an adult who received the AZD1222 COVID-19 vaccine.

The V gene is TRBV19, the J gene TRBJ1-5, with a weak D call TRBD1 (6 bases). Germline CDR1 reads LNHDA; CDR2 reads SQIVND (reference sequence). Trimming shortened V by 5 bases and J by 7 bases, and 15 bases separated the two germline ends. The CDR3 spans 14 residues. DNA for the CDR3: TGTGCCAGTAGTGATCAGGGGTACGGGCAGCCCCAGCATTTT. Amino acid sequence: CASSDQGYGQPQHF.

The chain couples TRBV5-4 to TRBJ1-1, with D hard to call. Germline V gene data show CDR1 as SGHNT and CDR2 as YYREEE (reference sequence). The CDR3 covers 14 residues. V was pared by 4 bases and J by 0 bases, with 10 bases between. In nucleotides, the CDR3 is TGTGCCAGCAGCCCGACTACCATGAACACTGAAGCTTTCTTT. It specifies CASSPTTMNTEAFF.

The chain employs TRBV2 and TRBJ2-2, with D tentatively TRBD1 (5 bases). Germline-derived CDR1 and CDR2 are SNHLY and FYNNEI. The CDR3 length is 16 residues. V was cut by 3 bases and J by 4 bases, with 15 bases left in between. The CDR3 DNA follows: TGTGCCAGCAGTGAGCGCCTCTACAGGACCACCGGGGAGCTGTTTTTT. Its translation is CASSERLYRTTGELFF.

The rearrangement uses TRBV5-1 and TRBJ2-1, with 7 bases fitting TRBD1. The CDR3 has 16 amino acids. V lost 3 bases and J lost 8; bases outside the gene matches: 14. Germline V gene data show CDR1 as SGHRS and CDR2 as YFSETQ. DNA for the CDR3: TGCGCCAGCAGCTCACCCGGGACAGCTCGGGCGGATGAGCAGTTCTTC. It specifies CASSSPGTARADEQFF. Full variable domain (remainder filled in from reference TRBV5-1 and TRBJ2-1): KAGVTQTPRYLIKTRGQQVTLSCSPISGHRSVSWYQQTPGQGLQFLFEYFSETQRNKGNFPGRFSGRQFSNSRSEMNVSTLELGDSALYLCASSSPGTARADEQFFGPGTRLTVL.

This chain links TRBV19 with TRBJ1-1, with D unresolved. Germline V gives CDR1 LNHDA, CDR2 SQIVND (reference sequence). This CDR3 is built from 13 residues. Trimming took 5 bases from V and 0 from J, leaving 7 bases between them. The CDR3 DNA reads TGTGCCAGTAGTTTCGAGCTGAACACTGAAGCTTTCTTT. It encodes CASSFELNTEAFF.

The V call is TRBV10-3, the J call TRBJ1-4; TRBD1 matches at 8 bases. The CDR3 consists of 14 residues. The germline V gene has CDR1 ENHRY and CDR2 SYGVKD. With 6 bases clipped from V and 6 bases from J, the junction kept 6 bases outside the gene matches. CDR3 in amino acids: CAIRGDRSDEKLFF. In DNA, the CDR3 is TGTGCCATCAGGGGGGACAGGTCCGATGAAAAACTGTTTTTT.

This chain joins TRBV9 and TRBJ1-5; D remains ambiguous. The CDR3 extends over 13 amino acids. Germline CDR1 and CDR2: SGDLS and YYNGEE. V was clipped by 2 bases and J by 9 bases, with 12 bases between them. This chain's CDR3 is CASSVNGGLPQHF. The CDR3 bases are TGTGCCAGCAGCGTGAACGGTGGGTTGCCCCAGCATTTT.

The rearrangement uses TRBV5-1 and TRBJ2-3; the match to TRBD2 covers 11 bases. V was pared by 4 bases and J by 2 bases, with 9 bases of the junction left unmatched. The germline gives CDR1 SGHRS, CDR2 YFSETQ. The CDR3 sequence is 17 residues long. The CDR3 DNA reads TGCGCCAGCAGCCTTCCTAGCGGGGGGTCCTACACAGATACGCAGTATTTT. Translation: CASSLPSGGSYTDTQYF.

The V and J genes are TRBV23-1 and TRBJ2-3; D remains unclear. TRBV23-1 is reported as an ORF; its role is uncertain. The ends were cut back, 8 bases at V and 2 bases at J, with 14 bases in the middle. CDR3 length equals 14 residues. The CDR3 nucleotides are TGCGCCAGCGCCCCTAGTCCCGACACAGATACGCAGTATTTT. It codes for CASAPSPDTDTQYF.

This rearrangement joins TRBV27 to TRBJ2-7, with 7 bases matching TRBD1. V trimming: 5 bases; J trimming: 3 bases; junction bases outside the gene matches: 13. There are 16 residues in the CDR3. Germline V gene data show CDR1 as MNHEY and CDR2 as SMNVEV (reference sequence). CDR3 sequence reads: CASSTQGQTKIYEQYF. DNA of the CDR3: TGTGCCAGCAGTACGCAGGGACAGACTAAAATCTACGAGCAGTACTTC.